Listed below are T cell receptor beta chains from one sample, sequenced in a study of blood T cell repertoires in COVID-19. Assay: immunoSEQ multiplex PCR; the TCRdb copy retains only in-frame clones and omits some. Among 110,000 or so clones listed, around 85% were seen once. The sample taken for sequencing was peripheral blood. The receptor source for this set is a human donor in a cohort sampled during active COVID-19. Both conserved end residues are part of each CDR3. Fields, in order: J gene, D gene, clone size, V gene, CDR3 protein, CDR3 DNA. A D gene is named only where the DNA matches it firmly. Size tells how often a clone was seen (once, few, many) or the class of an expanded clone, and some rows leave it out.

TRBJ2-1 NA NA TRBV4-1 CASSHQYEQFF TGCGCCAGCAGCCACCAGTATGAGCAGTTCTTC
TRBJ2-7 NA few TRBV9 CASSVGPLSYEQYF TGTGCCAGCAGCGTAGGCCCTTTGAGCTACGAGCAGTACTTC
TRBJ1-1 TRBD1 NA TRBV6-5 CASTRTGGLDTEAFF TGTGCCAGCACCCGGACAGGGGGCTTGGACACTGAAGCTTTCTTT
TRBJ2-7 NA NA TRBV19 CASSPTIVSSYEQYF TGTGCCAGTAGCCCTACCATCGTTAGCTCCTACGAGCAGTACTTC
TRBJ2-7 NA NA TRBV28 CASSPTGVNEQYF TGTGCCAGCAGTCCGACCGGGGTCAACGAGCAGTACTTC
TRBJ1-2 NA NA TRBV12-3/TRBV12-4 CASSLPGNYGYTF TGTGCCAGCAGTTTGCCCGGGAACTATGGCTACACCTTC
TRBJ2-2 TRBD1 NA TRBV9 CASSGTGGWDTGELFF TGTGCCAGCAGCGGGACAGGGGGATGGGACACCGGGGAGCTGTTTTTT
TRBJ2-7 TRBD1 NA TRBV7-9 CASAGTAAGEQYF TGTGCCAGCGCCGGGACAGCGGCGGGCGAGCAGTACTTC
TRBJ2-7 TRBD2 NA TRBV4-2 CASSLQRGSSYEQYF TGTGCCAGCAGCCTCCAGCGGGGGAGCTCCTACGAGCAGTACTTC
TRBJ1-1 TRBD1 few TRBV6-1 CASSLLQGSGEAFF TGTGCCAGCAGTTTATTACAGGGGTCGGGTGAAGCTTTCTTT
TRBJ1-1 TRBD1 NA TRBV5-8 CASSTRTTGGWVEAFF TGTGCCAGCAGCACACGAACCACAGGGGGATGGGTTGAAGCTTTCTTT
TRBJ2-3 NA NA TRBV7-2 CASSLGQGLDTDTQYF TGTGCCAGCAGCTTAGGGCAGGGCTTGGACACAGATACGCAGTATTTT
TRBJ2-5 NA NA TRBV5-1 CASSFSQETQYF TGCGCCAGCAGCTTTAGTCAAGAGACCCAGTACTTC